This TCR beta chain was identified during a study of shared clonotypes between healthy human individuals. A remark on this clone: The antigen is undetermined. Other DNA sequences in the sample encode the same CDR3.

The study, taken as a whole, reports: With several donors compared, roughly 4.9% of naive CD4 clonotypes were shared.

The CDR3 sequence is 13 residues long. Germline V gives CDR1 GTSNPN, CDR2 SVGIG (reference sequence). V lost 5 bases to trimming and J lost 1 base, with 8 bases between them. For each subset, genomic DNA was distributed in equal portions over several immunoSEQ plates. Profiling relied on immunoSEQ multiplex PCR, and the TCRdb table lists in-frame clones only, not all of them. Seen here are a few million clones, roughly 95% observed once, and the top ten hold more than 0.1%. The donors were all Caucasian adults (living in Nashville, Tennessee). V gene TRBV30 combines with J gene TRBJ1-4; D unclear. The TCR was taken from a man aged 18 to 29 in good health. Material: naive CD4+ T cells sorted from blood. As to subset: CD45RA+ positively selected. The CDR3 protein is CAWSGGTNEKLFF. In nucleotides, the CDR3 is TGTGCCTGGTCAGGTGGAACTAATGAAAAACTGTTTTTT.